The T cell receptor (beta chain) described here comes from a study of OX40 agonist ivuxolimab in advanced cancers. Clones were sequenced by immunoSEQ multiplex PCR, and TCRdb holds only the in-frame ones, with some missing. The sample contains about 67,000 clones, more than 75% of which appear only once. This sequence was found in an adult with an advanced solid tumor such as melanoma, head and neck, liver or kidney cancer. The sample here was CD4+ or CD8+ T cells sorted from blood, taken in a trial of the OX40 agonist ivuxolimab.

CDR3 in DNA: TGTGCCAGCAGTGACAGGGACTATGGCTACACCTTC. Its translation: CASSDRDYGYTF. This chain links TRBV2 with TRBJ1-2, with D possibly TRBD1 on 5 matching bases. The CDR3 runs 12 residues. The V gene lost 3 bases and the J gene lost 3 bases, with 5 bases spanning the gap. CDR1 is SNHLY and CDR2 is FYNNEI in the germline V gene.